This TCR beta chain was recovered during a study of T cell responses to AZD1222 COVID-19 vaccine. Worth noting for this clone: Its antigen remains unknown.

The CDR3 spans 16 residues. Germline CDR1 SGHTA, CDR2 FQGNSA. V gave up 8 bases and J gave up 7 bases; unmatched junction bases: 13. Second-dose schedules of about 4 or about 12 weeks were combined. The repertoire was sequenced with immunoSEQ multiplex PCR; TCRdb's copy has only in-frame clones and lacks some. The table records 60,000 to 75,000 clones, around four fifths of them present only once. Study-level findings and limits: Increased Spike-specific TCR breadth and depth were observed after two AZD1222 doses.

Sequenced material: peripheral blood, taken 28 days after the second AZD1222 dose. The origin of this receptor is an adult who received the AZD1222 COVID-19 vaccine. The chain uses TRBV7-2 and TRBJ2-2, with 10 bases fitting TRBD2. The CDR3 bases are TGTGCCAGCGTTCCCAGAGCCCTAGCGGGGGTCGGGGAGCTGTTTTTT. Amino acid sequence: CASVPRALAGVGELFF.